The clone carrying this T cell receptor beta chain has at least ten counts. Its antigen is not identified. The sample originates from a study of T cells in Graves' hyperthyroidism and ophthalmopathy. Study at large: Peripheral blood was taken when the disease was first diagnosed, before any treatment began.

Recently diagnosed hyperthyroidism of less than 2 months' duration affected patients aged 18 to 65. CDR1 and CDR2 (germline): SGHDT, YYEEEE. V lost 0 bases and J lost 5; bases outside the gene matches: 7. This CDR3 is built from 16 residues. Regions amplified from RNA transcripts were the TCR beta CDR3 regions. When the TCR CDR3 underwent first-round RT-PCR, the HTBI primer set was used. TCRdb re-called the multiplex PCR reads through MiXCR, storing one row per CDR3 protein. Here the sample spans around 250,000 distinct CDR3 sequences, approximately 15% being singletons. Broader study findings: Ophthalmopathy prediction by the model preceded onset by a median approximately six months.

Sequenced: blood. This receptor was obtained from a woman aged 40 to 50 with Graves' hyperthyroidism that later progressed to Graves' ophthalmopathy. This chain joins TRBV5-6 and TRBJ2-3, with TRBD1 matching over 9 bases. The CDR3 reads CASSLDGTGFLDTQYF. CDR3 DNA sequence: TGTGCCAGCAGCTTGGACGGGACAGGGTTTCTAGATACGCAGTATTTT. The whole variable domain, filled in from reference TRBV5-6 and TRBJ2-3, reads DAGVTQSPTHLIKTRGQQVTLRCSPKSGHDTVSWYQQALGQGPQFIFQYYEEEERQRGNFPDRFSGHQFPNYSSELNVNALLLGDSALYLCASSLDGTGFLDTQYFGPGTRLTVL.